The 9 T cell receptor beta chains given below trace back to one sample, sequenced in a study of cytomegalovirus exposure and HLA in healthy donors. PCR used 60 Vbeta primers and 13 Jbeta primers. Profiling relied on immunoSEQ multiplex PCR, and the TCRdb table lists in-frame clones only, not all of them. Of over 200,000 clones listed, about two thirds were seen once; the top ten hold approximately 2.5%. The sequenced sample consisted of PBMCs. The receptor set was obtained from a man aged 40-50 years in good health and CMV-seropositive.

This rearrangement joins TRBV6-5 to TRBJ2-1; weak D call: TRBD1 (5 bases). The germline V gene has CDR1 MNHEY and CDR2 SVGAGI. The V end was cut by 1 base, the J end by 6 bases, with 7 bases between. The CDR3 extends over 13 amino acids. The CDR3 loop reads CASSYYRGNEQFF. DNA for the CDR3: TGTGCCAGCAGTTACTATAGGGGCAATGAGCAGTTCTTC.

V is TRBV5-6 and J is TRBJ2-1; 8 bases match TRBD2. The CDR3 loop spans 15 amino acids. The V and J ends lost 6 bases and 3 bases, in that order; junction bases with no gene match: 8. Germline CDR1 reads SGHDT; CDR2 reads YYEEEE. Here the CDR3 DNA reads TGTGCCAGCACCCTCAACGGGGGGGACTACAATGAGCAGTTCTTC. Translation: CASTLNGGDYNEQFF.

The chain has TRBV28 and TRBJ1-1; D remains unclear. Germline values: CDR1 MDHEN, CDR2 SYDVKM. V was pared by 2 bases and J by 4 bases, with 11 bases between. This CDR3 is 14 amino acids long. CDR3 amino acids: CASSLNLEGTEAFF. Written as DNA, the CDR3 is TGTGCCAGCAGTTTAAACCTCGAGGGCACTGAAGCTTTCTTT.

V and J are TRBV6-5 and TRBJ2-4, with D tentatively TRBD1 (5 bases). The CDR3 has 13 amino acids. Germline CDR1 reads MNHEY; CDR2 reads SVGAGI. V was pared by 6 bases and J by 9 bases, with 15 bases between. The CDR3 sequence: CASSSGQFGIQYF. The CDR3 region has the DNA TGTGCCAGCAGCTCCGGACAATTTGGCATTCAGTACTTC.

This clone was observed a few times. The rearrangement uses TRBV5-6 and TRBJ1-1; 11 bases are shared with TRBD1. The V gene end was trimmed by 1 base and the J gene end by 2 bases; junction bases not matched to a gene: 4. The CDR3 has 16 residues. Per germline, CDR1 SGHDT and CDR2 YYEEEE. The CDR3 region is CASSLTGQGANTEAFF. The CDR3 region has the DNA TGTGCCAGCAGCTTGACAGGACAGGGGGCCAACACTGAAGCTTTCTTT.

The chain joins TRBV6-9 to TRBJ2-7; D unclear. The germline V gene encodes CDR1 MNHGY and CDR2 SVAAGI. The CDR3 runs to 12 residues. Trimming removed 4 bases from V and 7 bases from J, with 11 bases in between. The DNA for the CDR3 is TGTGCCAGCAGTTTTCGGGTGCGGGAGCAGTACTTC. Its translation is CASSFRVREQYF.

On this clone: At one of its ends the junction is not consistent with the germline gene, which may arise from a read error. CDR3 sequence (DNA): TGTTCCAGCAGCAATCAGGGGCGAGGGTACGAGCAGTACTTC. It codes for CSSSNQGRGYEQYF. This rearrangement joins TRBV7-9 to TRBJ2-7, with a weak D call TRBD1 (6 bases). The CDR3 is 14 amino acids. CDR1 SEHNR and CDR2 FQNEAQ come from the germline V gene (reference sequence).

V usage is TRBV14 and J usage is TRBJ2-3; 8 nucleotides agree with TRBD2. V lost 4 bases and J lost 2; bases outside the gene matches: 11. Germline CDR1 reads SGHDN; CDR2 reads FVKESK. This CDR3 has 17 amino acids. CDR3 DNA sequence: TGTGCCAGCAGCCGGCCCGGAGCGGGGGCTATCACAGATACGCAGTATTTT. It encodes CASSRPGAGAITDTQYF.

The rearrangement links TRBV28 to TRBJ2-3; TRBD2 matches 13 bases. V trimming: 6 bases; J trimming: 11 bases; junction bases outside the gene matches: 20. CDR1 is MDHEN and CDR2 is SYDVKM in the germline V gene. The CDR3 loop spans 18 amino acids. This chain's CDR3 is CASRINPAGTSGAGGQYF. CDR3 sequence (DNA): TGTGCCAGCAGAATAAACCCCGCTGGGACTAGCGGGGCTGGGGGGCAGTATTTT. Full variable domain (outside the CDR3, taken from reference TRBV28 and TRBJ2-3): DVKVTQSSRYLVKRTGEKVFLECVQDMDHENMFWYRQDPGLGLRLIYFSYDVKMKEKGDIPEGYSVSREKKERFSLILESASTNQTSMYLCASRINPAGTSGAGGQYFGPGTRLTVL.